This T cell receptor beta chain was documented in a study of breast tumors, draining lymph nodes, adjacent tissues. Study-wide points: Tumor TCR diversity was below lymph nodes but above nontumor tissue. Luminal-like breast cancer showed significantly higher tumor–nontumor repertoire similarity than basal-like. Tumor T cell lymph node origin was a supported hypothesis, not proven.

Germline CDR1 and CDR2: SQVTM and ANQGSEA. Germline trimming cut 7 bases from V and 1 base from J; bases unmatched to any gene: 4. The CDR3 is 13 amino acids. TCRdb re-derived calls from the multiplex PCR reads in MiXCR, one entry per CDR3 protein. Of 23,000 or so distinct CDR3 sequences in the sample, about 61% were seen once. In regard to this clonotype: What it recognizes is unknown.

The clonotype was recovered from a female donor with breast cancer. Some clones in this sample may be carry-over from other donors' samples. The chain recombines TRBV29-1 with TRBJ2-1; TRBD2 matches at 7 bases. The source material was tumor-adjacent breast tissue. CDR3 amino acids: CSALRGSYNEQFF. In DNA, the CDR3 is TGCAGCGCGCTGCGGGGGTCCTACAATGAGCAGTTCTTC.